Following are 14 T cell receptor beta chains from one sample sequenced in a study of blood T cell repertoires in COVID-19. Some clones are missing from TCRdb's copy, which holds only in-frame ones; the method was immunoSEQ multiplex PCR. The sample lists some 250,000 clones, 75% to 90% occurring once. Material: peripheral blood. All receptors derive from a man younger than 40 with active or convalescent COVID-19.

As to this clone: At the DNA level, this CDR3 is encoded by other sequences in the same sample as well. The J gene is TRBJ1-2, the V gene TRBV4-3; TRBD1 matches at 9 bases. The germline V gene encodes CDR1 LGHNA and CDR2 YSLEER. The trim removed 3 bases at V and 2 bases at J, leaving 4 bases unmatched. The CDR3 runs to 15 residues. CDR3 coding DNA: TGCGCCAGCAGCCAGGACAGGGGTCCCAACTATGGCTACACCTTC. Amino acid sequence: CASSQDRGPNYGYTF.

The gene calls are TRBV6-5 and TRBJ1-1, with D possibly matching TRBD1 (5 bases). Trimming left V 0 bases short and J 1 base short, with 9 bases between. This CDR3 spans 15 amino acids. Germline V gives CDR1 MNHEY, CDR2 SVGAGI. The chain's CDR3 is CASSYSAGTNTEAFF. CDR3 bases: TGTGCCAGCAGTTACTCGGCGGGGACGAACACTGAAGCTTTCTTT.

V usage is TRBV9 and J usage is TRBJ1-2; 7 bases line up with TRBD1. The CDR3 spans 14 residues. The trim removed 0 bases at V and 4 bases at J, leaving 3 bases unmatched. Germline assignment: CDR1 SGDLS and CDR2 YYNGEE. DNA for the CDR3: TGTGCCAGCAGCGTAGCCGACAGGGCCTATGGCTACACCTTC. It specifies CASSVADRAYGYTF.

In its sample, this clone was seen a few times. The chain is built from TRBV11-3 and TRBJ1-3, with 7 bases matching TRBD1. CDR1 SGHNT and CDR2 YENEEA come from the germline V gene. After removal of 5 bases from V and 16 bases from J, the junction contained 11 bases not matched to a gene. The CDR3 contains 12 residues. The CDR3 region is CASSVRDSPLYF. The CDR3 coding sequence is TGTGCCAGCAGCGTCAGGGACAGCCCGTTGTATTTT.

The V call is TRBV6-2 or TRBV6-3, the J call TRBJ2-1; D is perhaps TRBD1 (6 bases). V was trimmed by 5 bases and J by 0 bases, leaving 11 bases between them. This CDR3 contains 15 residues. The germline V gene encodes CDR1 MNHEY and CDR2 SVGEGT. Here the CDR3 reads CASSGTTSSYNEQFF. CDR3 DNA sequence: TGTGCCAGCAGTGGGACAACGAGCTCCTACAATGAGCAGTTCTTC.

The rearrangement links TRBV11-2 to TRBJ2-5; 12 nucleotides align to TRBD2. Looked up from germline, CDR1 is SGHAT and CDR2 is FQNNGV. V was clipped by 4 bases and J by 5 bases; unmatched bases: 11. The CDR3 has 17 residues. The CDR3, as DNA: TGTGCCAGCAGCTCACCAACTAGCGGGGGGTTCGGTGAGACCCAGTACTTC. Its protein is CASSSPTSGGFGETQYF.

The CDR3 coding sequence is TGCAGTGCTAGTGGGCAGTCCTCCAGCTATGGCTACACCTTC. This sequence encodes CSASGQSSSYGYTF. The chain has TRBV20-1 and TRBJ1-2; D unclear. V lost 3 bases and J 4 bases, leaving 15 bases between the germline ends. Germline loops: CDR1 DFQATT, CDR2 SNEGSKA (reference sequence). This CDR3 has 14 amino acids.

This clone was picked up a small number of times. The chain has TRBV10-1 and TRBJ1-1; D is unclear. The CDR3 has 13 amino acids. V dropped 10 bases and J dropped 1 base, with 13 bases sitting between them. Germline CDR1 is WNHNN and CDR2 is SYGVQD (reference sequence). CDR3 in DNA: TGCGCCAACCCCCGCAGAAGGAACACTGAAGCTTTCTTT. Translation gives CANPRRRNTEAFF.

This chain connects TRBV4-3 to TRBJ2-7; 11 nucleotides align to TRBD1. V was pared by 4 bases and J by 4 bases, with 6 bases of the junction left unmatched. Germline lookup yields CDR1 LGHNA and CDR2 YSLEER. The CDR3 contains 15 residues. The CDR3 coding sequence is TGCGCCAGCAGCCCAAGGACAGGGGGCATGTACGAGCAGTACTTC. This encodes CASSPRTGGMYEQYF.

CDR3 protein: CASSDRGMGNQPQHF. CDR3 DNA sequence: TGTGCCAGCAGTGACAGGGGGATGGGCAATCAGCCCCAGCATTTT. The gene calls are TRBV27 and TRBJ1-5, with 9 bases aligning to TRBD1. Losses at the gene ends were 5 bases for V and 2 bases for J; bases not matched to a gene: 4. The CDR3 covers 15 residues. Germline loops: CDR1 MNHEY, CDR2 SMNVEV (reference sequence).

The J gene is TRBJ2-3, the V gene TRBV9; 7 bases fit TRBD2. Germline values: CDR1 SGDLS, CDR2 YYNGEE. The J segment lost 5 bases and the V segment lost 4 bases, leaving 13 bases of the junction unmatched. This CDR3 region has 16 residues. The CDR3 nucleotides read TGTGCCAGCAGCCCCCGAGGTGGGGGGGGAGGAGATACGCAGTATTTT. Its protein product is CASSPRGGGGGDTQYF.

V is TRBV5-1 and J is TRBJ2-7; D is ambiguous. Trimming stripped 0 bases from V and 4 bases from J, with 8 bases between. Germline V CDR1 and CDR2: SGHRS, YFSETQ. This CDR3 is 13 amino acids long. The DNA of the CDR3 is TGCGCCAGCAGCTTGGAAACGGGTTACGAGCAGTACTTC. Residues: CASSLETGYEQYF.

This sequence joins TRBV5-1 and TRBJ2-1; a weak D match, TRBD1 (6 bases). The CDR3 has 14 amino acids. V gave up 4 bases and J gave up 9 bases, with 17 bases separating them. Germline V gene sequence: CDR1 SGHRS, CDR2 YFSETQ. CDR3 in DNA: TGCGCCAGCAGCGTCATACCCCAGGGGAGTGAGCAGTTCTTC. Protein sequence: CASSVIPQGSEQFF.

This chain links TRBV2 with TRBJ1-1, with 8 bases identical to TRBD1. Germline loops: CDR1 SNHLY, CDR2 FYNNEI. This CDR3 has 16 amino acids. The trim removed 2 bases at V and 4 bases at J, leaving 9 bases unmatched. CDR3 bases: TGTGCCAGCAGTGAAAAGGACAGGGCACGAATCACTGAAGCTTTCTTT. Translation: CASSEKDRARITEAFF.